A selection of T cell receptor beta chains follows, all from one sample in a study of cytomegalovirus exposure and HLA in healthy donors. TCRdb's copy holds only in-frame clones and misses some; the assay was immunoSEQ multiplex PCR. Of about 160,000 clones listed, about 76% are singletons. Material for sequencing was PBMCs. The receptors were gathered from a female donor in good health and CMV-seronegative. Both conserved end residues are part of each CDR3. Each record gives: clone size, V gene, J gene, D gene, CDR3 protein, CDR3 DNA. The D gene is left open where the match is weak. Expanded clones are given a class, and other clones once, few, many or no size at all.

.	TRBV30	TRBJ2-6	.	CAWSVGLFSGANVLTF	TGTGCCTGGAGTGTGGGACTGTTCTCTGGGGCCAACGTCCTGACTTTC
.	TRBV30	TRBJ2-6	.	CAWSDVQSGANVLTF	TGTGCCTGGAGTGATGTCCAGTCTGGGGCCAACGTCCTGACTTTC
.	TRBV29-1	TRBJ1-1	.	CSAGAKTEGTEAFF	TGCAGCGCCGGGGCGAAAACGGAGGGCACTGAAGCTTTCTTT
.	TRBV6-5	TRBJ2-7	TRBD1	CASNPGQGATYEQYF	TGTGCCAGCAATCCGGGACAGGGGGCTACCTACGAGCAGTACTTC
.	TRBV5-1	TRBJ2-2	TRBD2	CASSFLAGGTGGELFF	TGCGCCAGCAGCTTTCTAGCGGGGGGTACCGGCGGGGAGCTGTTTTTT
.	TRBV30	TRBJ1-1	.	CAWSVRGNTEAFF	TGTGCCTGGAGTGTGAGAGGTAACACTGAAGCTTTCTTT
.	TRBV7-3	TRBJ2-3	TRBD2	CASSFASGTSGSVDTQYF	TGTGCCAGCAGCTTTGCTTCGGGGACTAGCGGGAGTGTAGATACGCAGTATTTT
once	TRBV5-4	TRBJ2-3	.	CASSWRGGDTDTQYF	TGTGCCAGCAGCTGGCGAGGCGGGGACACAGATACGCAGTATTTT
.	TRBV5-6	TRBJ1-6	.	CASSLGTTNSPLHF	TGTGCCAGCAGCTTGGGTACAACAAACTCACCCCTCCACTTT
.	TRBV29-1	TRBJ2-4	TRBD2	CSVGGGGAENIQYF	TGCAGCGTTGGGGGCGGGGGGGCCGAAAACATTCAGTACTTC
.	TRBV7-2	TRBJ2-7	.	CASSSLYTHEQYF	TGTGCCAGCAGCTCCCTCTATACCCACGAGCAGTACTTC
.	TRBV7-9	TRBJ2-7	.	CASSGSQGSPHEQYF	TGTGCCAGCAGCGGAAGCCAGGGAAGTCCGCACGAGCAGTACTTC
once	TRBV18	TRBJ1-1	TRBD1	CASSPTAGGLMNTEAFF	TGTGCCAGCTCACCAACAGCAGGGGGTTTGATGAACACTGAAGCTTTCTTT
.	TRBV5-1	TRBJ1-4	.	CASSSGGDEKLFF	TGCGCCAGCAGCTCCGGGGGTGACGAAAAACTGTTTTTT
few	TRBV2	TRBJ2-7	TRBD1	CASLGQAEQYF	TGTGCCAGCCTCGGACAGGCCGAGCAGTACTTC
.	TRBV6-5	TRBJ2-3	.	CASSLEPNPTDTQYF	TGTGCCAGCAGTTTGGAGCCTAACCCCACAGATACGCAGTATTTT
.	TRBV9	TRBJ2-7	TRBD2	CAGSVASGSRYEQYF	TGTGCCGGCAGCGTGGCTAGCGGGAGCAGGTACGAGCAGTACTTC
.	TRBV5-1	TRBJ1-1	.	CASSSSRQTEAFF	TGCGCCAGCAGCTCAAGTAGACAGACTGAAGCTTTCTTT
.	TRBV5-1	TRBJ2-1	TRBD2	CASSLSGGYNEQFF	TGCGCCAGCAGCCTTAGCGGGGGGTACAATGAGCAGTTCTTC
once	TRBV19	TRBJ1-2	.	CASSIDPRWAYTF	TGTGCCAGTAGTATAGACCCTCGGTGGGCCTACACCTTC
.	TRBV5-1	TRBJ2-1	TRBD2	CASSLSSGSVLREQFF	TGCGCCAGCAGCTTATCTAGCGGGAGCGTGCTTCGGGAGCAGTTCTTC
.	TRBV5-6	TRBJ1-6	.	CASSFWPPGSPLHF	TGTGCCAGCAGCTTTTGGCCGCCGGGTTCACCCCTCCACTTT
.	TRBV4-1	TRBJ2-3	.	CASSPRSYTDTQYF	TGCGCCAGCAGCCCCCGTAGCTACACAGATACGCAGTATTTT
.	TRBV7-6	TRBJ2-7	TRBD2	CASSRTSGNKEQYF	TGTGCCAGCAGCCGGACTAGCGGGAATAAAGAGCAGTACTTC
few	TRBV5-1	TRBJ1-1	TRBD1	CASSGLTGGTEAFF	TGCGCCAGCAGCGGCCTGACAGGGGGGACTGAAGCTTTCTTT
once	TRBV5-6	TRBJ2-5	.	CASSLEARQETQYF	TGTGCCAGCAGCTTGGAGGCTAGGCAGGAGACCCAGTACTTC
.	TRBV5-4	TRBJ2-7	TRBD2	CASSGAGGGYEQYF	TGTGCCAGCAGCGGTGCGGGGGGCGGCTACGAGCAGTACTTC
few	TRBV5-1	TRBJ1-2	.	CASSLAMWGEKGGYTF	TGCGCCAGCAGCTTGGCCATGTGGGGGGAGAAGGGAGGCTACACCTTC
.	TRBV25-1	TRBJ1-6	.	CASSEWRGSNSPLHF	TGTGCCAGCAGTGAATGGCGGGGCAGTAATTCACCCCTCCACTTT
.	TRBV7-2	TRBJ2-7	.	CASSFPGAQDEQYF	TGTGCCAGCAGCTTTCCGGGAGCGCAAGACGAGCAGTACTTC
.	TRBV5-4	TRBJ1-5	.	CASSLGVNGNQPQHF	TGTGCCAGCAGCTTGGGCGTTAACGGCAATCAGCCCCAGCATTTT
.	TRBV2	TRBJ2-7	.	CASSEEEGLSYEQYF	TGTGCCAGCAGTGAAGAAGAGGGCCTCTCCTACGAGCAGTACTTC
.	TRBV5-6	TRBJ1-2	.	CASSILANYGYTF	TGTGCCAGCAGCATTCTAGCTAACTATGGCTACACCTTC
.	TRBV4-1	TRBJ1-5	.	CASSQAQISNQPQHF	TGCGCCAGCAGCCAAGCACAGATTAGCAATCAGCCCCAGCATTTT
.	TRBV5-6	TRBJ1-1	.	CASSQAMNTEAFF	TGTGCCAGCAGCCAGGCCATGAACACTGAAGCTTTCTTT
.	TRBV5-1	TRBJ2-2	.	CASSPPALALNTGELFF	TGCGCCAGCAGCCCCCCGGCTTTAGCGCTAAACACCGGGGAGCTGTTTTTT
few	TRBV5-5	TRBJ1-4	.	CASSGALRGEKLFF	TGTGCCAGCAGCGGGGCCCTAAGGGGCGAAAAACTGTTTTTT